Below, 18 T cell receptor beta chains from the same sample are listed, as sequenced in a study of blood T cells in healthy people across ages. Through a sample-barcoded 5' primer and a J-beta primer mix, a second PCR was run for 7 to 11 cycles. In TCRdb, the 5' RACE reads were re-called with MiXCR into one record per CDR3 protein. Of approximately 600,000 distinct CDR3 sequences in the sample, about 54% were seen once. The sample was blood. These TCRs come from a man in his fifties or sixties in good health.

This clonotype appeared a few times. This chain joins TRBV20-1 and TRBJ2-5, with 15 bases lining up with TRBD2. This CDR3 contains 18 residues. Germline CDR1 is DFQATT and CDR2 is SNEGSKA (reference sequence). With 5 bases clipped from V and 0 bases from J, the junction kept 10 bases outside the gene matches. The CDR3 sequence: CSAYLGLAGGPDQETQYF. DNA for the CDR3: TGCAGTGCTTATCTAGGACTAGCGGGGGGGCCTGACCAAGAGACCCAGTACTTC.

The V and J genes are TRBV12-3 or TRBV12-4 and TRBJ2-7, with TRBD1 matching 11 bases. The CDR3 extends over 15 amino acids. The J segment lost 2 bases and the V segment lost 3 bases, leaving 3 bases of the junction unmatched. The CDR3 DNA sequence: TGTGCCAGCAGTTTCAGGGGACAGGGGGCCTACGAGCAGTACTTC. Protein product: CASSFRGQGAYEQYF.

This clonotype was detected once. The chain is built from TRBV27 and TRBJ2-7; D ambiguous. Germline assignment: CDR1 MNHEY and CDR2 SMNVEV (reference sequence). Trimming stripped 5 bases from V and 5 bases from J, with 16 bases between. The CDR3 sequence is 14 residues long. CDR3 in amino acids: CASSPHRPADEQYF. CDR3 in DNA: TGTGCCAGCAGTCCCCATAGACCCGCCGACGAGCAGTACTTC.

This sequence joins TRBV7-6 and TRBJ1-2; D not certain. Germline assignment: CDR1 SGHVS and CDR2 FNYEAQ. This CDR3 has 14 amino acids. V lost 1 base and J lost 4, with 10 bases in between. The CDR3 sequence is CASSLDVGGYGYTF. The CDR3, as DNA: TGTGCCAGCAGCTTAGACGTGGGTGGCTATGGCTACACCTTC.

CDR3 protein: CASSLGGGLDSSYNEQFF. CDR3 coding DNA: TGCGCCAGCAGCTTGGGAGGGGGCTTGGATAGCTCCTACAATGAGCAGTTCTTC. V gene TRBV5-1 combines with J gene TRBJ2-1, with TRBD1 identical over 7 bases. From germline, CDR1 is SGHRS and CDR2 YFSETQ. The CDR3 has 18 amino acids. V was clipped by 0 bases and J by 0 bases; unmatched bases: 9.

This chain connects TRBV20-1 to TRBJ2-4; TRBD2 aligns across 9 bases. Germline CDR1 DFQATT, CDR2 SNEGSKA (reference sequence). The junction had 5 bases not matched to a gene; V was cut back by 5 bases and J by 0 bases. The CDR3 runs to 15 residues. The CDR3 nucleotides are TGCAGTGCTGAGAGCGGGGGGATAGCCAAAAACATTCAGTACTTC. Its translation: CSAESGGIAKNIQYF.

The V call is TRBV28, the J call TRBJ1-5; TRBD1 aligns across 11 bases. Trimming removed 5 bases from V and 7 bases from J; junction bases left unmatched: 4. CDR3 length: 14 amino acids. From germline, CDR1 is MDHEN and CDR2 SYDVKM. The CDR3 spells CASSVGTGGQPQHF. DNA for the CDR3: TGTGCCAGCAGTGTCGGGACAGGGGGACAGCCCCAGCATTTT.

This clonotype was counted only a few times. The chain couples TRBV5-1 to TRBJ2-1; D may be TRBD1 (6 bases). Germline V gene lookup returns CDR1 SGHRS and CDR2 YFSETQ. The CDR3 has 15 amino acids. With 5 bases removed from V and 7 bases from J, the gap between germline ends came to 19 bases. In nucleotides, the CDR3 is TGCGCCAGCAGTTGGGACATTACCCCGGGGAATGAGCAGTTCTTC. Its protein is CASSWDITPGNEQFF. The variable domain in full, with the rest retrieved from reference TRBV5-1 and TRBJ2-1, is KAGVTQTPRYLIKTRGQQVTLSCSPISGHRSVSWYQQTPGQGLQFLFEYFSETQRNKGNFPGRFSGRQFSNSRSEMNVSTLELGDSALYLCASSWDITPGNEQFFGPGTRLTVL.

The J gene is TRBJ2-1, the V gene TRBV5-6, with TRBD1 matching 11 bases. V lost 3 bases and J lost 5; bases outside the gene matches: 7. The CDR3 contains 16 residues. Germline V lookup: CDR1 SGHDT, CDR2 YYEEEE. The CDR3 DNA is TGTGCCAGCAGCTGGGACAGGGGGGAGGTGCACAATGAGCAGTTCTTC. Protein sequence: CASSWDRGEVHNEQFF.

V gene TRBV6-2 or TRBV6-3 combines with J gene TRBJ1-6, with TRBD1 identical over 8 bases. Germline CDR1 and CDR2: MNHEY and SVGEGT. Trimming took 6 bases from V and 2 from J; bases not matched to a gene: 6. The CDR3 is 16 amino acids. DNA for the CDR3: TGTGCCAGCAGCGTTCGGACAGGGACCTATAATTCACCCCTCCACTTT. Translated: CASSVRTGTYNSPLHF.

The rearrangement links TRBV29-1 to TRBJ2-5, with D hard to call. From germline, CDR1 is SQVTM and CDR2 ANQGSEA. Trimming took off 3 bases at V and 1 base at J, with 18 bases between the two ends. This CDR3 contains 16 residues. CDR3 nucleotides: TGCAGCGTTGAGGCTCAACGTCGAAACTCCCAAGAGACCCAGTACTTC. Amino acids: CSVEAQRRNSQETQYF. The full variable domain, in which reference TRBV29-1 and TRBJ2-5 provide the parts outside the CDR3, is SAVISQKPSRDICQRGTSLTIQCQVDSQVTMMFWYRQQPGQSLTLIATANQGSEATYESGFVIDKFPISRPNLTFSTLTVSNMSPEDSSIYLCSVEAQRRNSQETQYFGPGTRLLVL.

The gene calls are TRBV20-1 and TRBJ1-1, with D unresolved. Trimming took off 6 bases at V and 4 bases at J, with 15 bases between the two ends. Germline V lookup: CDR1 DFQATT, CDR2 SNEGSKA (reference sequence). The CDR3 totals 13 residues. For the CDR3, the DNA is TGCAGTGCCCAGCGGGGTGGGAGCACTGAAGCTTTCTTT. Its protein product is CSAQRGGSTEAFF.

V gene TRBV28 combines with J gene TRBJ1-4, with 8 bases identical to TRBD1. In germline, CDR1 is MDHEN, CDR2 SYDVKM. V lost 6 bases, J lost 8 bases, and 11 bases stayed unmatched. The CDR3 spans 15 residues. This CDR3 reads CASRTSGGPREKLFF. DNA of the CDR3: TGTGCCAGCAGAACCTCAGGGGGCCCAAGGGAAAAACTGTTTTTT.

V is TRBV4-1 and J is TRBJ2-7, with D perhaps TRBD1 (5 bases). Germline CDR1 is MGHRA and CDR2 is YSYEKL. Between the trimmed V and J ends, which lost 0 bases and 5 bases, there was a span of 17 bases. The CDR3 length is 16 residues. CDR3 loop: CASSQDSQGLLNEQYF. The CDR3 coding sequence is TGCGCCAGCAGCCAAGATAGCCAGGGATTACTCAACGAGCAGTACTTC.

The chain uses TRBV27 and TRBJ2-1; no definite D call. Germline lookup yields CDR1 MNHEY and CDR2 SMNVEV (reference sequence). Trimming removed 3 bases from V and 3 bases from J, with 12 bases in between. The CDR3 runs 15 residues. CDR3 bases: TGTGCCAGCAGTTTGGCAGAAAGGATCTACAATGAGCAGTTCTTC. This encodes CASSLAERIYNEQFF.

This clonotype occurred a few times. The J gene is TRBJ2-1, the V gene TRBV5-1, with 8 bases matching TRBD1. CDR1 SGHRS and CDR2 YFSETQ come from the germline V gene. The CDR3 is made up of 15 amino acids. V shed 0 bases and J 3 bases; nucleotides not matched to a gene: 2. The CDR3 coding sequence is TGCGCCAGCAGCTTGGGAGGGACAGGCTACAATGAGCAGTTCTTC. Translation: CASSLGGTGYNEQFF. Looking up the rest from reference TRBV5-1 and TRBJ2-1 gives the full variable domain: KAGVTQTPRYLIKTRGQQVTLSCSPISGHRSVSWYQQTPGQGLQFLFEYFSETQRNKGNFPGRFSGRQFSNSRSEMNVSTLELGDSALYLCASSLGGTGYNEQFFGPGTRLTVL.

Concerning this clonotype: An end of the junction does not agree with germline; a read error may underlie this. The J gene is TRBJ2-1, the V gene TRBV3-1, with TRBD1 matching over 10 bases. CDR3 length: 15 amino acids. Germline V gene sequence: CDR1 LGHDT, CDR2 YNNKEL (reference sequence). The CDR3 sequence: CAGSQDRGRWNEQFF. The CDR3 nucleotides read TGTGCCGGCAGCCAAGACAGGGGGCGCTGGAATGAGCAGTTCTTC.

The table lists this clonotype with a few counts. This sequence joins TRBV10-3 and TRBJ1-4; unclear D gene. V was clipped by 3 bases and J by 3 bases, with 11 bases between them. CDR1 is ENHRY, CDR2 SYGVKD, per germline. This CDR3 has 15 residues. CDR3 DNA: TGTGCCATCAGTGACCCCAGGACCCCTAATGAAAAACTGTTTTTT. Its translation is CAISDPRTPNEKLFF.